The T cell receptor (beta chain) described here comes from a study of radiotherapy plus CTLA-4 blockade in lung cancer. The overall study: Objective responses were recorded in about a sixth of patients, with disease control recorded in 25% to 35%.

Assay: immunoSEQ multiplex PCR; the TCRdb copy retains only in-frame clones and omits some. Of roughly 85,000 clones in the sample, around nine tenths were seen once. Focal radiation plus CTLA-4 blockade with ipilimumab was given to patients with chemo-refractory metastatic non-small-cell lung cancer. As to this clone: Antigen unknown. This sample also contains other DNA sequences that code for the same CDR3.

Study observations and caveats: The authors reported that early blood T cell clone dynamics, with interferon-beta, best predicted response. TCR clones of tumor origin grew in blood after radiotherapy plus ipilimumab.

The clonotype comes from a human donor with non-small cell lung cancer that progressed on radiotherapy plus ipilimumab. Sample: peripheral blood, taken from a patient treated with radiotherapy plus ipilimumab.

The CDR3, as DNA: TGTGCCAGCTCACCGGGGACAGGATCCTACGAGCAGTACTTC. Amino acids: CASSPGTGSYEQYF. The genes are TRBV18 and TRBJ2-7; 8 bases align to TRBD1. Per the germline V gene, CDR1 is KGHSH and CDR2 is LQKENI. This CDR3 spans 14 amino acids. Trimming cost V 3 bases and J 1 base; bases outside gene matches: 2.